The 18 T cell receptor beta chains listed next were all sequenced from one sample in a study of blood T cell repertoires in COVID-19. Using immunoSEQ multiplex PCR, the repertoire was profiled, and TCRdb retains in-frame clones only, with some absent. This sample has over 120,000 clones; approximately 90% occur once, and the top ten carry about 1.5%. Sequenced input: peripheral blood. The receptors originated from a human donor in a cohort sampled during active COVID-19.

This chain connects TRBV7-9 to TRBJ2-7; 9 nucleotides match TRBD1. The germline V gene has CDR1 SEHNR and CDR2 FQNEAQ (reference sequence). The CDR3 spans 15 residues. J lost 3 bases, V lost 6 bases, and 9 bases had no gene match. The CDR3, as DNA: TGTGCCAGCAGGGAAACAGGGGGCACCAACTACGAGCAGTACTTC. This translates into CASRETGGTNYEQYF.

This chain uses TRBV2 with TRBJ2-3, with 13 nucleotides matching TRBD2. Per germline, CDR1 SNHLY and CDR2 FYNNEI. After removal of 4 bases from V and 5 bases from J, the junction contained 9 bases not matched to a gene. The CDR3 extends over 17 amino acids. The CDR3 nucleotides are TGTGCCAGCAGTGGAAAACTAGCGGGGGGGCTCGGAGATACGCAGTATTTT. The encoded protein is CASSGKLAGGLGDTQYF.

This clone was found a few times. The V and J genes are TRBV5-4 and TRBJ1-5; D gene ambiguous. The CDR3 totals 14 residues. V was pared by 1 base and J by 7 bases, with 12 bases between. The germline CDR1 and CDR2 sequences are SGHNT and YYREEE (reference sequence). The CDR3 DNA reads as TGTGCCAGCAGCTTGAAACTCGAGGGACAGCCCCAGCATTTT. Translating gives CASSLKLEGQPQHF. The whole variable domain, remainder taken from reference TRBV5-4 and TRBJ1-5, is ETGVTQSPTHLIKTRGQQVTLRCSSQSGHNTVSWYQQALGQGPQFIFQYYREEENGRGNFPPRFSGLQFPNYSSELNVNALELDDSALYLCASSLKLEGQPQHFGDGTRLSIL.

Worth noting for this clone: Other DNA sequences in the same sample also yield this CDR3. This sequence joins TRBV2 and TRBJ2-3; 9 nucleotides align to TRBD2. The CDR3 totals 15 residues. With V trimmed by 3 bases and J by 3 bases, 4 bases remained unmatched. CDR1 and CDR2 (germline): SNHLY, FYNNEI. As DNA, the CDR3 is TGTGCCAGCAGTGAGCTGGCGGGGGGGACAGATACGCAGTATTTT. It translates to CASSELAGGTDTQYF.

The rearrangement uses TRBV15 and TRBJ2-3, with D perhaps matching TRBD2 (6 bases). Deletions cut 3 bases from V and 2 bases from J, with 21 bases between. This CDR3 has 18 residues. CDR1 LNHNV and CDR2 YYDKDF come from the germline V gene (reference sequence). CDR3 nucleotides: TGTGCCACCAGCAGGTCCCCCCCCAGGGACTTATCCACAGATACGCAGTATTTT. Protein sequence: CATSRSPPRDLSTDTQYF.

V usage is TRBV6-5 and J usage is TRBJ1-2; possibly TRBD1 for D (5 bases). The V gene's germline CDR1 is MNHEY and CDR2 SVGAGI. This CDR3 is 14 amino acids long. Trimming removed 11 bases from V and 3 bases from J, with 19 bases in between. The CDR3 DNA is TGTGCCCTCTTAGGGGATGGGGCTGACTATGGCTACACCTTC. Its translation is CALLGDGADYGYTF.

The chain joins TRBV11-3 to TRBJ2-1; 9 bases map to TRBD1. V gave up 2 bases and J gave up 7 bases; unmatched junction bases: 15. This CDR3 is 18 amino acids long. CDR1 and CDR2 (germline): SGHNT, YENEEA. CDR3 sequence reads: CASSLRPPGTGFENEQFF. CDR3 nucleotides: TGTGCCAGCAGCTTACGACCCCCCGGGACAGGGTTCGAGAATGAGCAGTTCTTC.

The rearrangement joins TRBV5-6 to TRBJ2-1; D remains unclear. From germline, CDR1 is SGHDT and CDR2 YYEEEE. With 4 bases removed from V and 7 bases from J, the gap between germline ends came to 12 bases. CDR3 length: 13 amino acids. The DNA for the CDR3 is TGTGCCAGCAGCCCTGGGCCATTAAATGAGCAGTTCTTC. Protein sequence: CASSPGPLNEQFF.

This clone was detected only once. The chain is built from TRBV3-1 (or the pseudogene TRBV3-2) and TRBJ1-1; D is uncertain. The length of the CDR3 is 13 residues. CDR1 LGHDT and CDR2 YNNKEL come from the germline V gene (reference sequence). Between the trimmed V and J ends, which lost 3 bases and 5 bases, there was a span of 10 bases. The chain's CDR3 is CASSQGGRTEAFF. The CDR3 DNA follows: TGTGCCAGCAGCCAGGGAGGGAGAACTGAAGCTTTCTTT.

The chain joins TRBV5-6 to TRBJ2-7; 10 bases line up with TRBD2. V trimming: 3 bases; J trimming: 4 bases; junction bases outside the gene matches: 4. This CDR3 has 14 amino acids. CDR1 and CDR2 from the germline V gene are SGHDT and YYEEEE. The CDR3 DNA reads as TGTGCCAGCAGCTATACGGGACTAGCGTACGAGCAGTACTTC. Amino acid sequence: CASSYTGLAYEQYF.

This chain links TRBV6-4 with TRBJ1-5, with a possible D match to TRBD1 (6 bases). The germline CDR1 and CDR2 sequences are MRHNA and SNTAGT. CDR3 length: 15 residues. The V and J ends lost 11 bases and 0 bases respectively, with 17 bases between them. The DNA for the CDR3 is TGTGCCGGAGGGGGGGGCAGGAGTAGCAATCAGCCCCAGCATTTT. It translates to CAGGGGRSSNQPQHF.

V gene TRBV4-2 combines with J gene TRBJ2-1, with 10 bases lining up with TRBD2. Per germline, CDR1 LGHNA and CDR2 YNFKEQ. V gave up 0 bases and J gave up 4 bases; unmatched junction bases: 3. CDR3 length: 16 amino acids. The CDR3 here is CASSQEERGGYNEQFF. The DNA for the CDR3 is TGTGCCAGCAGCCAAGAAGAGCGGGGGGGATACAATGAGCAGTTCTTC.

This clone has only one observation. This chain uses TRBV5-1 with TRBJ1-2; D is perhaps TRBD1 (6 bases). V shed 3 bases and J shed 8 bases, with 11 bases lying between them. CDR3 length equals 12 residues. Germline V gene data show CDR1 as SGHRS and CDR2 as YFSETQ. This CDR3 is CASSSTGWGYTF. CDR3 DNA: TGCGCCAGCAGCTCGACAGGTTGGGGCTACACCTTC.

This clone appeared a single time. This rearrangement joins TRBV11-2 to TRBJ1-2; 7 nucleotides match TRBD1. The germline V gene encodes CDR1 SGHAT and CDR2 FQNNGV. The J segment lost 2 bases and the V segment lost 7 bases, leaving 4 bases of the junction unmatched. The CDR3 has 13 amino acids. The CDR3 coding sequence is TGTGCCAGCACCGAGACAGGGAACTATGGCTACACCTTC. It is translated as CASTETGNYGYTF.

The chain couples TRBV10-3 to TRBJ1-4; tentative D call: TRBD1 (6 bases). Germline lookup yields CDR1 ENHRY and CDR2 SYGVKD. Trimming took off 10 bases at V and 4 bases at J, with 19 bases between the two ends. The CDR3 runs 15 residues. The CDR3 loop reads CATHPDRSDNEKLFF. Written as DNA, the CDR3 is TGTGCCACCCATCCCGACAGGAGTGATAATGAAAAACTGTTTTTT.

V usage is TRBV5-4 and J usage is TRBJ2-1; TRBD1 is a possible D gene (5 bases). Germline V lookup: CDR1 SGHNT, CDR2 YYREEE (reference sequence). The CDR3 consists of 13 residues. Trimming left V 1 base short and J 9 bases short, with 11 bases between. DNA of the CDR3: TGTGCCAGCAGCTTGCAGGGTACGGGTGAGCAGTTCTTC. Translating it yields CASSLQGTGEQFF. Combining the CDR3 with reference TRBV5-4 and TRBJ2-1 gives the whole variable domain ETGVTQSPTHLIKTRGQQVTLRCSSQSGHNTVSWYQQALGQGPQFIFQYYREEENGRGNFPPRFSGLQFPNYSSELNVNALELDDSALYLCASSLQGTGEQFFGPGTRLTVL.

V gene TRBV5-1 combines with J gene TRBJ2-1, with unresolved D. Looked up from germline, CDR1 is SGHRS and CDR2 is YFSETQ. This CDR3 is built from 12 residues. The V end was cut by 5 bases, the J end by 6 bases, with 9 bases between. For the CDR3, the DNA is TGCGCCAGCAGTCTAGGCCCCAATGAGCAGTTCTTC. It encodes CASSLGPNEQFF.

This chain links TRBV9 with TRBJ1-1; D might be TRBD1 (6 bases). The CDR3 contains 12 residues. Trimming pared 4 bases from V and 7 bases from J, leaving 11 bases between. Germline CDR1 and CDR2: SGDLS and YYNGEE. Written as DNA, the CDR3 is TGTGCCAGCAGCCTCCGGGACATTGAAGCTTTCTTT. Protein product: CASSLRDIEAFF.